This T cell receptor (beta chain) was obtained from a study of post-analysis software for immune sequencing data. The V gene lost 4 bases and the J gene lost 2 bases, with 21 bases spanning the gap. Looked up from germline, CDR1 is LGHDT and CDR2 is YNNKEL (reference sequence). This CDR3 is 17 amino acids long. Notes on the study in general: F measure grouped same-batch samples tightly together. Higher frequency in patients than in controls was seen for about five TRBV segments, with TRBV5-6, TRBV5-1 and TRBV20-1 among them. The study found significantly lower normalized Chao1 diversity in multiple sclerosis patients than in controls.

Unique molecular identifiers were built into the TCR beta cDNA libraries. Via MiXCR, TCRdb re-called the PCR reads, giving one row per CDR3 protein. The profile shows almost 700,000 distinct CDR3 sequences, approximately 60% of them singletons. Points on this clonotype: Its antigen is unidentified.

The rearrangement uses TRBV3-1 and TRBJ2-7; D may be TRBD1 (6 bases). The source material was blood. This TCR came from a girl aged 2-15 years with multiple sclerosis. Here the CDR3 DNA reads TGTGCCAGCAGCCGAGGCAACCCCGACAGGCGCCCCTACGAGCAGTACTTC. Its translation: CASSRGNPDRRPYEQYF.